The source of this T cell receptor (beta chain) is a study of shared clonotypes between healthy human individuals. Naive CD8 cells lacked CD45RO, underwent positive selection for CCR7 and left out terminally differentiated effector memory CD45RA+ cells. Trimming removed 5 bases from V and 4 bases from J; junction bases left unmatched: 10. This CDR3 region has 15 residues. In germline, CDR1 is MDHEN, CDR2 SYDVKM. Here immunoSEQ multiplex PCR was the method, and the copy in TCRdb shows in-frame clones only, minus some. The repertoire has about 2 million clones, just under 95% of them found once; the top ten carry under 1.5%.

J is TRBJ1-2 and V is TRBV28, with 7 bases fitting TRBD1. The receptor was isolated from a man aged 18 to 30 in good health. Sequenced input: naive CD8+ T cells sorted from blood. CDR3 region: CASSTTGEIGYGYTF. The DNA for the CDR3 is TGTGCCAGCAGTACCACAGGGGAGATCGGCTATGGCTACACCTTC.